The T cell receptor beta chain described here comes from a study of cytomegalovirus exposure and HLA in healthy donors. Study-level background: A preliminary data release comprised 70 million to 95 million unique TCRs obtained from HLA-typed donors. The study's findings and limits: A further, later analysis showed that HLA-associated TCR beta chains (compared with equally common others) were more clonally expanded.

Germline CDR1 reads GTSNPN; CDR2 reads SVGIG (reference sequence). The CDR3 loop spans 15 amino acids. V was trimmed by 6 bases and J by 0 bases, leaving 18 bases between them. On this clone: What it recognizes is unknown.

The PCR employed 60 Vbeta primers together with 13 Jbeta primers. Method: immunoSEQ multiplex PCR; TCRdb's copy keeps in-frame clones and lacks some. The table shows about 60,000 clones, with about two thirds occurring only once. The source is a woman aged 55-70 years in good health and CMV-seropositive. Sequenced sample: PBMCs. The J gene is TRBJ2-7, the V gene TRBV30, with TRBD1 as a possible D gene (5 bases). In DNA form, the CDR3 reads TGTGCCTGCCGAACAGGACCCACGAGCTCCTACGAGCAGTACTTC. It encodes CACRTGPTSSYEQYF.